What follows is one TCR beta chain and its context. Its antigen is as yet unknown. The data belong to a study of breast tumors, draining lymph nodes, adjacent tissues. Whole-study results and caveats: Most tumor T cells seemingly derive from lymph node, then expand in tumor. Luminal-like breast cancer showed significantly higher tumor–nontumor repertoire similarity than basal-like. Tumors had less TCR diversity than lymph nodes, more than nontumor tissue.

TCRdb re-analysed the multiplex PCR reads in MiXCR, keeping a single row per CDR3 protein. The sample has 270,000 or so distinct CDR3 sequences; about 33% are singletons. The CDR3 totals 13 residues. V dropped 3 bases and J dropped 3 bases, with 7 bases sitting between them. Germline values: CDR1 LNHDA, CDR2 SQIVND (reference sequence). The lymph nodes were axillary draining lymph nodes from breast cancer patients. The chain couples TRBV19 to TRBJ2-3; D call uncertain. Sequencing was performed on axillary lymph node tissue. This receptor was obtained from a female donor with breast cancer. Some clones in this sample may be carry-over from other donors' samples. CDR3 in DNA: TGTGCCAGTAGTATTCAGAGGACAGATACGCAGTATTTT. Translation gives CASSIQRTDTQYF.